These 15 T cell receptor beta chains share one sample of origin, sequenced in a study of response to subunit inactivated influenza vaccine. TCRdb reprocessed the RT-PCR reads via MiXCR and lists one record per CDR3 protein. Here the sample spans about 300,000 distinct CDR3 sequences, approximately 23% being singletons. The sequences come from PBMCs from blood, collected less than 22 months after vaccination. The receptors originated from a man aged 50 to 69 who received an inactivated influenza vaccine.

The CDR3 nucleotides are TGTGCCACCAAACGCGGGGGAAACTACAATGAGCAGTTCTTC. Protein sequence: CATKRGGNYNEQFF. The chain links TRBV28 to TRBJ2-1; 7 bases align to TRBD2. The germline gives CDR1 MDHEN, CDR2 SYDVKM. The CDR3 has 14 amino acids. With V trimmed by 10 bases and J by 3 bases, 9 bases remained unmatched.

CDR3 in amino acids: CASGGDSGNTIYF. DNA for the CDR3: TGTGCCAGCGGTGGCGACTCTGGAAACACCATATATTTT. This chain connects TRBV12-3 or TRBV12-4 to TRBJ1-3; no clear D gene. The ends were cut back, 8 bases at V and 0 bases at J, with 8 bases in the middle. There are 13 residues in the CDR3.

CDR3 amino acids: CSVDRYGNEQFF. Here the CDR3 DNA reads TGCAGCGTAGACAGGTACGGGAATGAGCAGTTCTTC. The chain recombines TRBV29-1 with TRBJ2-1, with a possible D match to TRBD1 (6 bases). Germline assignment: CDR1 SQVTM and CDR2 ANQGSEA. This CDR3 has 12 amino acids. V shed 6 bases and J shed 7 bases, with 13 bases lying between them.

The V call is TRBV5-4, the J call TRBJ2-7; 9 bases are a match to TRBD1. The CDR3 length is 15 residues. Germline CDR1 and CDR2: SGHNT and YYREEE (reference sequence). With V trimmed by 6 bases and J by 4 bases, 11 bases remained unmatched. CDR3 amino acids: CASTLPGTGLYEQYF. The CDR3, as DNA: TGTGCCAGCACCTTACCCGGGACAGGGCTGTACGAGCAGTACTTC.

The rearrangement uses TRBV6-2 or TRBV6-3 and TRBJ1-1, with no clear D. CDR1 is MNHEY, CDR2 SVGEGT, per germline. CDR3 length: 13 residues. Between the trimmed V and J ends, which lost 7 bases and 1 base, there was a span of 10 bases. The DNA of the CDR3 is TGTGCCAGCATTTATTCAGGGAACACTGAAGCTTTCTTT. Protein product: CASIYSGNTEAFF.

The chain carries TRBV6-2 or TRBV6-3 and TRBJ1-1; no definite D call. Trimming took off 3 bases at V and 7 bases at J, with 9 bases between the two ends. The CDR3 is made up of 12 amino acids. CDR1 MNHEY and CDR2 SVGEGT come from the germline V gene. Written as DNA, the CDR3 is TGTGCCAGCAGTTATCGAGACCGTGAAGCTTTCTTT. The encoded protein is CASSYRDREAFF.

This clonotype was observed a handful of times. This rearrangement joins TRBV28 to TRBJ2-1; 13 nucleotides align to TRBD2. The CDR3 consists of 19 residues. Germline V gives CDR1 MDHEN, CDR2 SYDVKM. J was trimmed by 4 bases and V by 4 bases; bases with no gene match: 13. DNA for the CDR3: TGTGCCAGCAGTTCGAGCGGACTAGCGGGAGCTGAGGCATACAATGAGCAGTTCTTC. This encodes CASSSSGLAGAEAYNEQFF.

The chain employs TRBV11-2 and TRBJ2-3; TRBD2 matches 9 bases. The germline gives CDR1 SGHAT, CDR2 FQNNGV. This CDR3 has 14 residues. V lost 5 bases to trimming and J lost 8 bases; unmatched junction nucleotides: 8. CDR3: CASSAGLARGTQYF. DNA for the CDR3: TGTGCCAGCAGCGCGGGACTAGCTCGGGGTACGCAGTATTTT. Full variable domain (missing parts from reference TRBV11-2 and TRBJ2-3): EAGVAQSPRYKIIEKRQSVAFWCNPISGHATLYWYQQILGQGPKLLIQFQNNGVVDDSQLPKDRFSAERLKGVDSTLKIQPAKLEDSAVYLCASSAGLARGTQYFGPGTRLTVL.

This clonotype has more than one count but fewer than ten. The J gene is TRBJ2-1, the V gene TRBV11-1, with 11 bases matching TRBD2. CDR1 SGHAT and CDR2 FQDESV come from the germline V gene (reference sequence). The CDR3 is 20 amino acids. J lost 2 bases, V lost 1 base, and 13 bases had no gene match. The CDR3 DNA reads TGTGCCAGCAGCTTAGATTTCTTGGCTAGCGGGGGGCTCACCTACAATGAGCAGTTCTTC. It is translated as CASSLDFLASGGLTYNEQFF.

The rearrangement uses TRBV23-1 and TRBJ2-7; D is perhaps TRBD1 (5 bases). TRBV23-1 is an open reading frame whose function is uncertain. With 0 bases removed from V and 0 bases from J, the gap between germline ends came to 12 bases. This CDR3 is 16 amino acids long. The CDR3 bases are TGCGCCAGCAGTCAATCGTTCCAGGGATTCTCCTACGAGCAGTACTTC. Its translation is CASSQSFQGFSYEQYF.

This chain connects TRBV7-6 to TRBJ2-3; TRBD2 aligns across 8 bases. CDR3 length: 16 amino acids. With 1 base clipped from V and 4 bases from J, the junction kept 7 bases outside the gene matches. Germline V gives CDR1 SGHVS, CDR2 FNYEAQ. CDR3 DNA sequence: TGTGCCAGCAGCTTAGTTGGCGGGAGGACGGCAGATACGCAGTATTTT. This encodes CASSLVGGRTADTQYF.

This clonotype was counted only a few times. V is TRBV18 and J is TRBJ2-1; 13 bases map to TRBD2. This CDR3 contains 15 residues. Per germline, CDR1 KGHSH and CDR2 LQKENI. V dropped 5 bases and J dropped 11; count of bases not matched to a gene: 9. This CDR3 reads CASSASGTSGEKQFF. DNA for the CDR3: TGTGCCAGCTCAGCCTCCGGGACTAGCGGGGAAAAGCAGTTCTTC. Looking up the rest from reference TRBV18 and TRBJ2-1 gives the full variable domain: NAGVMQNPRHLVRRRGQEARLRCSPMKGHSHVYWYRQLPEEGLKFMVYLQKENIIDESGMPKERFSAEFPKEGPSILRIQQVVRGDSAAYFCASSASGTSGEKQFFGPGTRLTVL.

The chain links TRBV27 to TRBJ1-5; D is possibly TRBD1 (5 bases). The CDR3 loop spans 13 amino acids. The germline V gene has CDR1 MNHEY and CDR2 SMNVEV (reference sequence). V gave up 2 bases and J gave up 11 bases, with 13 bases separating them. The CDR3 protein is CASSLGGSVSQHF. The DNA of the CDR3 is TGTGCCAGCAGTTTAGGGGGATCAGTGTCCCAGCATTTT.

V is TRBV11-2 and J is TRBJ2-3; 11 bases align to TRBD2. J gave up 0 bases and V 1 base, and 3 bases lay outside the gene matches. There are 17 residues in the CDR3. Germline assignment: CDR1 SGHAT and CDR2 FQNNGV. CDR3 in amino acids: CASSLGVAGGSTDTQYF. The CDR3 coding sequence is TGTGCCAGCAGCTTAGGTGTAGCGGGGGGGAGCACAGATACGCAGTATTTT.

V gene TRBV20-1 combines with J gene TRBJ1-4; TRBD1 aligns across 9 bases. The V gene end was trimmed by 8 bases and the J gene end by 7 bases; junction bases not matched to a gene: 11. CDR3 length: 14 residues. The germline gives CDR1 DFQATT, CDR2 SNEGSKA (reference sequence). CDR3 in DNA: TGCAGTTCGAAACAGGGGGCGGCTAGTGAAAAACTGTTTTTT. Protein product: CSSKQGAASEKLFF.